The TCR beta chain under discussion was sequenced for a study of blood T cell repertoires in COVID-19. Study summary: Collection of acute and convalescent COVID-19 samples took place in the United States, Italy and Spain. Sources were T cells, B-cell-depleted T cells, or PBMCs; the material itself was cDNA or gDNA.

Libraries were prepared by immunoSEQ multiplex PCR; TCRdb keeps only in-frame clonotypes and omits some of them. In the table there are about 140,000 clones, around 73% of which are singletons. Sequencing was done on a sample of peripheral blood. The TCR originated in a woman in her 50s with active or convalescent COVID-19.

The CDR3 DNA reads TGTGCCAGCAGCAGATCAGGGTATGGCTACACCTTC. It yields the protein CASSRSGYGYTF. The chain couples TRBV7-9 to TRBJ1-2, with D maybe TRBD1 (5 bases). Trimming removed 5 bases at V and 5 bases at J, with 9 bases between. This CDR3 is built from 12 residues. CDR1 SEHNR and CDR2 FQNEAQ come from the germline V gene (reference sequence). Full variable domain (outside the CDR3, taken from reference TRBV7-9 and TRBJ1-2): DTGVSQNPRHKITKRGQNVTFRCDPISEHNRLYWYRQTLGQGPEFLTYFQNEAQLEKSRLLSDRFSAERPKGSFSTLEIQRTEQGDSAMYLCASSRSGYGYTFGSGTRLTVV.